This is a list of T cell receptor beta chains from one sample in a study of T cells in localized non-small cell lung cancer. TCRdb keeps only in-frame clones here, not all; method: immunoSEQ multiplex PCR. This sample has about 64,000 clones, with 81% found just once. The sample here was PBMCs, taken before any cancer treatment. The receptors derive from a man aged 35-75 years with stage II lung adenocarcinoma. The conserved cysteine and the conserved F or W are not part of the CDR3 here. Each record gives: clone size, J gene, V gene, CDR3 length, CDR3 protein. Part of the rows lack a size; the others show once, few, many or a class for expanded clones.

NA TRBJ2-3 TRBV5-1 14 ASSLRDRGRINTQY
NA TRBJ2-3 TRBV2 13 ASSRSGRGTDTQY
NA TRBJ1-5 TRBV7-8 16 ASSSVFSQANVNQPQH
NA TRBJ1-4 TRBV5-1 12 ASSLSTGAEKLF
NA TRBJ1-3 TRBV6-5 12 ATTGGASGNTIY
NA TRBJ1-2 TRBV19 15 ASSAAGRILSNYGYT
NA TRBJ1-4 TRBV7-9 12 ASSQTGVNEKLF
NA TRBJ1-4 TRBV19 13 ASSIQGAANEKLF
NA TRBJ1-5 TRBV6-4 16 ASSVKRVPLWSNQPQH
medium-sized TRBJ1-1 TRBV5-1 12 ASNPGIMITEAF
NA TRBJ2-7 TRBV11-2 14 ASSFQRGQRAYEQY
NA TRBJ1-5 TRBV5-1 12 ASSLGQGEQPQH
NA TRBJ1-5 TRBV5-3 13 ASSLDQYSNQPQH